This T cell receptor (beta chain) stems from a study of PD-1 blockade in mismatch repair-deficient tumors. The overall study: Enrolled 2013-2016, patients had progressing, pretreated mismatch repair-deficient cancers of about a dozen types.

The TCR-sequenced patients were a few responders to pembrolizumab. The ends lost 3 bases at V and 4 bases at J; junction bases unmatched: 9. This CDR3 has 15 residues. Germline V gene lookup returns CDR1 SGDLS and CDR2 YYNGEE. Profiling relied on immunoSEQ multiplex PCR, and the TCRdb table lists in-frame clones only, not all of them. Of tens of thousands of clones in the sample, over 75% were seen once. This TCR was recovered from an adult with mismatch repair-deficient cancer. V and J are TRBV9 and TRBJ1-1; 7 bases map to TRBD1. The sequences come from peripheral blood, collected 12 weeks after starting pembrolizumab. The chain's CDR3 is CASSASGTAFTEAFF. In nucleotides, the CDR3 is TGTGCCAGCAGCGCTTCCGGGACAGCTTTCACTGAAGCTTTCTTT.